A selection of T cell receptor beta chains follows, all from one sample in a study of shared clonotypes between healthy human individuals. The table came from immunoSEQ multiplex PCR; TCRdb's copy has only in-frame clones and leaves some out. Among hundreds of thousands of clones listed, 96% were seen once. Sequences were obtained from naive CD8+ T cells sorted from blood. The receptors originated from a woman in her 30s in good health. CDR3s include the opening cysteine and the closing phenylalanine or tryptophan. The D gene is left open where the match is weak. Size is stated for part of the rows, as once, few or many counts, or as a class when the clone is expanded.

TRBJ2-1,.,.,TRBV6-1,CATSHASNEQFF,TGTGCCACCTCACACGCAAGCAATGAGCAGTTCTTC
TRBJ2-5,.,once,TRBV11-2,CASTPGAGGEETQYF,TGTGCCAGCACCCCTGGGGCTGGGGGAGAGGAGACCCAGTACTTC
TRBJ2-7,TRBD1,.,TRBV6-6,CASSYSDGTGSYEQYF,TGTGCCAGCAGTTACTCAGACGGGACAGGGTCCTACGAGCAGTACTTC
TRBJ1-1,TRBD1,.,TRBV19,CASTDRGPGTEAFF,TGTGCCAGTACCGACAGGGGGCCGGGGACTGAAGCTTTCTTT
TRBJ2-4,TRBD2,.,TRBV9,CASSPTRTSGAKNIQYF,TGTGCCAGCAGCCCGACGAGGACTAGCGGAGCCAAAAACATTCAGTACTTC
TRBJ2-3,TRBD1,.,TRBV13,CASGQGWGDTQYF,TGTGCCAGCGGACAGGGCTGGGGAGATACGCAGTATTTT
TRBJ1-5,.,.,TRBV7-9,CASSEGIASNQPQHF,TGTGCCAGCAGCGAAGGGATTGCTAGCAATCAGCCCCAGCATTTT
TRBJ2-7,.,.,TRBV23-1,CASSQSPGTYEQYF,TGCGCCAGCAGTCAATCGCCGGGTACCTACGAGCAGTACTTC
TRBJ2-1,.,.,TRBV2,CASSSLADDEQFF,TGTGCCAGCAGTTCACTAGCTGATGATGAGCAGTTCTTC
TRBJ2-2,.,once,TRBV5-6,CASSPDSYTGELFF,TGTGCCAGCAGCCCCGACTCGTACACCGGGGAGCTGTTTTTT
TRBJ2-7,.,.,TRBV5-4,CASRHPVTYEQYF,TGTGCCAGCAGGCACCCCGTTACCTACGAGCAGTACTTC
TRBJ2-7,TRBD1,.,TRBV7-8,CASSPWAGGNEQYF,TGTGCCAGCAGCCCCTGGGCAGGGGGTAACGAGCAGTACTTC
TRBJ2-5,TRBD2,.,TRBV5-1,CASSPMTSGEYGTQYF,TGCGCCAGCAGCCCTATGACTAGCGGGGAATACGGGACCCAGTACTTC
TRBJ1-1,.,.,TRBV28,CASSLTGEAFF,TGTGCCAGCAGTCTGACAGGTGAAGCTTTCTTT
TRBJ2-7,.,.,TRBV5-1,CASSFQGEQYF,TGCGCCAGCAGCTTCCAGGGCGAGCAGTACTTC
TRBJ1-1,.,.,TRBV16,CASSQSVWGEAFF,TGTGCCAGCAGCCAATCGGTCTGGGGAGAAGCTTTCTTT
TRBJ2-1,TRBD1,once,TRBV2,CASRLTGSSYNEQFF,TGTGCCAGCAGGCTGACAGGGAGCTCCTACAATGAGCAGTTCTTC
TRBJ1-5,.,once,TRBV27,CASSPNWYSNQPQHF,TGTGCCAGCAGTCCAAACTGGTATAGCAATCAGCCCCAGCATTTT
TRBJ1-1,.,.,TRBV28,CASTLTGYGTEAFF,TGTGCCAGCACCCTAACAGGGTATGGGACTGAAGCTTTCTTT
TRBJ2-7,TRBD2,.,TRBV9,CASSAPRSGTSDYEQYF,TGTGCCAGCAGCGCCCCTCGCTCCGGGACTAGCGACTACGAGCAGTACTTC
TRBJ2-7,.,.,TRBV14,CASSQINQGYYEQYF,TGTGCCAGCAGCCAAATCAATCAGGGTTACTACGAGCAGTACTTC
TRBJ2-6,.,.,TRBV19,CASRTVSVLVPGANVLTF,TGTGCCAGTAGGACCGTATCTGTACTCGTGCCTGGGGCCAACGTCCTGACTTTC
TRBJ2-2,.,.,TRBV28,CASIRIADTGELFF,TGTGCCAGCATCCGGATCGCGGACACCGGGGAGCTGTTTTTT
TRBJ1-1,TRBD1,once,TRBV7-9,CASSVGQGFTEAFF,TGTGCCAGCAGCGTGGGACAGGGGTTCACTGAAGCTTTCTTT
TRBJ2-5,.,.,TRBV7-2,CASSLRPGLLQETQYF,TGTGCCAGCAGCTTACGGCCCGGGCTCCTCCAAGAGACCCAGTACTTC
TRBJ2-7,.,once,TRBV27,CASSFGPFSYEQYF,TGTGCCAGCAGTTTCGGCCCCTTCTCCTACGAGCAGTACTTC
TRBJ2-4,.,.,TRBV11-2,CASSAQEETDRLAKNIQYF,TGTGCCAGCAGCGCTCAAGAGGAGACTGACCGATTAGCCAAAAACATTCAGTACTTC
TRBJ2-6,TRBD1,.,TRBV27,CASSLKGQESSGANVLTF,TGTGCCAGCAGTTTAAAAGGACAGGAGAGCTCTGGGGCCAACGTCCTGACTTTC
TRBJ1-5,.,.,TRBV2,CASTSTGPSNQPQHF,TGTGCCAGCACCTCTACCGGGCCTAGCAATCAGCCCCAGCATTTT